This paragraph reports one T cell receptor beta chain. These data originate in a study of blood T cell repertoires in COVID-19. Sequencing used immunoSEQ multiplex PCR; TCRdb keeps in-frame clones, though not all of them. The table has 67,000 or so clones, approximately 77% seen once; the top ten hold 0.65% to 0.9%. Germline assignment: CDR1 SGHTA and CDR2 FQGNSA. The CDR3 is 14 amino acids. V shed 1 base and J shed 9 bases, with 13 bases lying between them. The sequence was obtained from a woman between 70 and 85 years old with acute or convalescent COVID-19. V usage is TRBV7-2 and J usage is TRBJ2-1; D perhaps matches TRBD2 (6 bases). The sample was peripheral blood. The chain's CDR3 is CASSLGPGVSEQFF. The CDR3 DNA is TGTGCCAGCAGCTTAGGACCGGGGGTGAGTGAGCAGTTCTTC.